This TCR beta chain came from a study of cytomegalovirus exposure and HLA in healthy donors. Study-wide background: Earlier, some 180 million T cells were analyzed, and 90 million to 120 million unique TCR beta sequences were found among them.

Primers: 60 Vbeta forward and 13 Jbeta reverse. The repertoire was sequenced with immunoSEQ multiplex PCR; TCRdb's copy has only in-frame clones and lacks some. The data show fewer than 250,000 clones, with 80% to 85% seen just once and roughly 1.1% held by the top ten. Comment on this clone: Antigen unknown.

Findings and caveats of the study: Researchers catalogued approximately 160 TCR beta chains as cytomegalovirus-associated. Analyses of presence/absence relied on an assumption of roughly uniform sequencing depth across donors. Within the data, a cluster of highly shared sequence variants was likely a sequencing artifact.

The material sequenced was PBMCs. The source is a woman aged 40 to 50 in good health and CMV-seronegative.

CDR3 bases: TGTGCCATCAGGGGGGGGACTAGCGGCTCCTACGAGCAGTACTTC. This encodes CAIRGGTSGSYEQYF. The chain employs TRBV10-3 and TRBJ2-7, with TRBD2 matching over 11 bases. Per germline, CDR1 ENHRY and CDR2 SYGVKD. V lost 6 bases and J lost 0; bases outside the gene matches: 4. The CDR3 totals 15 residues.